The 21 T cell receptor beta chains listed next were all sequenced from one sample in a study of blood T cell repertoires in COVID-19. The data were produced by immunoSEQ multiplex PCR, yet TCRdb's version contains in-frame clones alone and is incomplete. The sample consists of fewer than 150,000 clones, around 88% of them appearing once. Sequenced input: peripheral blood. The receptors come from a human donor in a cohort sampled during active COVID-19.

CDR3 DNA sequence: TGTGCCAGCAGCTCTGGACAGGGGTGGGAGCAGTACTTC. This translates into CASSSGQGWEQYF. V gene TRBV5-6 combines with J gene TRBJ2-7, with 9 bases lining up with TRBD1. This CDR3 has 13 amino acids. V lost 3 bases and J lost 7; bases outside the gene matches: 5. Germline V gene lookup returns CDR1 SGHDT and CDR2 YYEEEE.

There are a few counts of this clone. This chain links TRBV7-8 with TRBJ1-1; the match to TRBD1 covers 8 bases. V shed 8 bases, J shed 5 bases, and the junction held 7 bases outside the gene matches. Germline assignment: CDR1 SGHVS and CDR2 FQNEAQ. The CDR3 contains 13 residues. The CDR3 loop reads CASGIDRGTEAFF. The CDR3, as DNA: TGTGCCAGCGGCATCGACAGGGGTACTGAAGCTTTCTTT.

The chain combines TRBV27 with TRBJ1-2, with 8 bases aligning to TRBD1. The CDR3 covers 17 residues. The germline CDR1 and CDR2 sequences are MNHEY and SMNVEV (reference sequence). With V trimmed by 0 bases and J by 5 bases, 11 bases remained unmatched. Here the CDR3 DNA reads TGTGCCAGCAGTTTATCGAGATCGACAGGGGTTATTTATGGCTACACCTTC. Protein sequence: CASSLSRSTGVIYGYTF.

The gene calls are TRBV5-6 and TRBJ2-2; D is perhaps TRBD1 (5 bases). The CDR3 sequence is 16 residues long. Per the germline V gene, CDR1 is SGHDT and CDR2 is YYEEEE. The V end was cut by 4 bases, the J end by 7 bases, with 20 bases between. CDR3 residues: CASSAQGSIMGGELFF. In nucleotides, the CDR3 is TGTGCCAGCAGCGCGCAGGGTAGTATAATGGGCGGGGAGCTGTTTTTT.

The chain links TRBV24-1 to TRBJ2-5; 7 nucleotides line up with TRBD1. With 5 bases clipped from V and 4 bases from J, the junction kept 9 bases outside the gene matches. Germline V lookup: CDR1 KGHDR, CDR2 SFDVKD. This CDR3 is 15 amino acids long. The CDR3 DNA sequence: TGTGCCACCAGTGGCCTACAGGGGTCGGGAGAGACCCAGTACTTC. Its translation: CATSGLQGSGETQYF.

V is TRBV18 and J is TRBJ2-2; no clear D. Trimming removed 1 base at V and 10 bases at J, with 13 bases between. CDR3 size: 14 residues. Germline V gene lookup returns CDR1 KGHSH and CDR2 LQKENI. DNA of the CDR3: TGTGCCAGCTCACCACGGCCCTGGTTTGAGGAGCTGTTTTTT. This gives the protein CASSPRPWFEELFF.

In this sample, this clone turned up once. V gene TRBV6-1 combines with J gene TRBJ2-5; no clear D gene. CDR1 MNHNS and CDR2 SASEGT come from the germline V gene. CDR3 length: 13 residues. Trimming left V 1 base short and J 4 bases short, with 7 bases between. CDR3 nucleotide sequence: TGTGCCAGCAGTGAAGTCCTCTTAGAGACCCAGTACTTC. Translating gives CASSEVLLETQYF.

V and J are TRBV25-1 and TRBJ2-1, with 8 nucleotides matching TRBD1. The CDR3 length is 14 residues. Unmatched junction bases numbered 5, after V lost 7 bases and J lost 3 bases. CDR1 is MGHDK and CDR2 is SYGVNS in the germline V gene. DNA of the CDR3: TGTGCCAGCATTCCGGACAGGGACTACAATGAGCAGTTCTTC. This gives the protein CASIPDRDYNEQFF.

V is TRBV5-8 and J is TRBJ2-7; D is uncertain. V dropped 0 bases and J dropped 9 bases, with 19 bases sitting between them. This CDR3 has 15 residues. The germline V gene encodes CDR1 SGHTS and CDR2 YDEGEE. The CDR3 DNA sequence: TGTGCCAGCAGCTTGGGGCCCCAGACAACTTCTTCGCAGTACTTC. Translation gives CASSLGPQTTSSQYF. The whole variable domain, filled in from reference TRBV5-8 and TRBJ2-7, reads EAGVTQSPTHLIKTRGQQATLRCSPISGHTSVYWYQQALGLGLQFLLWYDEGEERNRGNFPPRFSGRQFPNYSSELNVNALELEDSALYLCASSLGPQTTSSQYFGPGTRLTVT.

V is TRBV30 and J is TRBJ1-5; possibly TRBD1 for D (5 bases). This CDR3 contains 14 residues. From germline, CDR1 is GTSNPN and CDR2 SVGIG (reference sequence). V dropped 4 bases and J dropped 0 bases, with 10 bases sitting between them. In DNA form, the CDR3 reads TGTGCCTGGAAGGGGCAGTATAGCAATCAGCCCCAGCATTTT. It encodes CAWKGQYSNQPQHF.

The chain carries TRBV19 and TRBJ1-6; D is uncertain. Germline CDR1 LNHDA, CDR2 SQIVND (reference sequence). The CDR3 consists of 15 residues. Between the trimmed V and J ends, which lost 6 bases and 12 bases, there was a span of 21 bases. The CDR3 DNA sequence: TGTGCCAGTAGAGAGGGCTCCAATCGGGGTGGACCCCTCCACTTT. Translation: CASREGSNRGGPLHF. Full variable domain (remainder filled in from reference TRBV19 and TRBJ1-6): DGGITQSPKYLFRKEGQNVTLSCEQNLNHDAMYWYRQDPGQGLRLIYYSQIVNDFQKGDIAEGYSVSREKKESFPLTVTSAQKNPTAFYLCASREGSNRGGPLHFGNGTRLTVT.

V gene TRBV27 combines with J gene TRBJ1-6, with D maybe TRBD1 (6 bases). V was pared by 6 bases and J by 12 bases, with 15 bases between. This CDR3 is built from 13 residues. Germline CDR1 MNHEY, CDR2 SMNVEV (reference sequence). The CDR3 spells CASSQARGGPLHF. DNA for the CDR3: TGTGCCAGCAGCCAAGCCAGGGGTGGACCCCTCCACTTT.

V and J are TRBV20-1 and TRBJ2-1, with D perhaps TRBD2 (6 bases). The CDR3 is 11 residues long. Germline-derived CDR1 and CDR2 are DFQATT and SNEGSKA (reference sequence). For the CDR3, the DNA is TGCAGCACGGGGGTCTACAATGAGCAGTTCTTC. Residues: CSTGVYNEQFF.

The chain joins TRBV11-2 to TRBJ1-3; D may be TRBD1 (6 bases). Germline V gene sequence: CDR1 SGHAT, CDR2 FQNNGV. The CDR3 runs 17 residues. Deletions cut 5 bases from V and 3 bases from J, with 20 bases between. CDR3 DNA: TGTGCCAGCAGCACGATTCGGGGGGGACATAATGGAAACACCATATATTTT. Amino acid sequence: CASSTIRGGHNGNTIYF.

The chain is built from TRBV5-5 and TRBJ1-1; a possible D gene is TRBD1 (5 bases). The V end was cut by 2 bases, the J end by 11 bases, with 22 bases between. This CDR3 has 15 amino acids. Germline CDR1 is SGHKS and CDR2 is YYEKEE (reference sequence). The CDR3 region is CASSLGRTGQGSAFF. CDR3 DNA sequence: TGTGCCAGCAGCTTAGGGAGGACGGGCCAGGGCTCGGCTTTCTTT.

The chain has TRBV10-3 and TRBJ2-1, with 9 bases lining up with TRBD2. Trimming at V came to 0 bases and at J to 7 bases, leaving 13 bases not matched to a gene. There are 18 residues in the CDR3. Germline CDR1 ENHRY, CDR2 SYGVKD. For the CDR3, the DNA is TGTGCCATCAGTGAGTCAGGGGCAAGCGGGGGGCATCGGAATGAGCAGTTCTTC. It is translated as CAISESGASGGHRNEQFF.

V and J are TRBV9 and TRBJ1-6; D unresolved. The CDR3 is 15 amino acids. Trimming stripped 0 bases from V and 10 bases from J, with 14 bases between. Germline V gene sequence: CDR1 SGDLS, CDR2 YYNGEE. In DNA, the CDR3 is TGTGCCAGCAGCGTAGACCATCTGGCACGATCACCCCTCCACTTT. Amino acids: CASSVDHLARSPLHF.

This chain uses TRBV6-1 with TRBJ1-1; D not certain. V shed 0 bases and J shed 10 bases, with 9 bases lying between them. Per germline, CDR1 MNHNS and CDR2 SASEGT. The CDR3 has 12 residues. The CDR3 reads CASSEARDGAFF. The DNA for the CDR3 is TGTGCCAGCAGTGAAGCGAGGGATGGAGCTTTCTTT.

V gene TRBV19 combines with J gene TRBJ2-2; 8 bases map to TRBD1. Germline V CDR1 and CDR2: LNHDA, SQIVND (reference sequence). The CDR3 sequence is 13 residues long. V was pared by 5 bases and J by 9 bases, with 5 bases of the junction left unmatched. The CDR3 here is CASSSDRGRELFF. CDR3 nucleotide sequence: TGTGCCAGTAGTTCTGACAGGGGTAGGGAGCTGTTTTTT.

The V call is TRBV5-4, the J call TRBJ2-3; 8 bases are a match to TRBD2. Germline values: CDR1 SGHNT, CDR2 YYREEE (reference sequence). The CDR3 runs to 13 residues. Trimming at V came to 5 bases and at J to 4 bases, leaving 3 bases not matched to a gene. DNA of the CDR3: TGTGCCAGCAGTGACGGGGGGGCAGATACGCAGTATTTT. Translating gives CASSDGGADTQYF.

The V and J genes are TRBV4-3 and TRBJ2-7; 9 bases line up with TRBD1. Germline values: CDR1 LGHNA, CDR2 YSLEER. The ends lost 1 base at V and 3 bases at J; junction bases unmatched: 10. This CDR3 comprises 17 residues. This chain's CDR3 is CASSQGVEDRGFYEQYF. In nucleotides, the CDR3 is TGCGCCAGCAGCCAAGGTGTAGAGGACAGGGGATTCTACGAGCAGTACTTC.